Following are 27 T cell receptor beta chains from one sample sequenced in a study of identical twins. A single record per CDR3 protein comes from TCRdb applying MiXCR to the 5' RACE reads. This table has hundreds of thousands of distinct CDR3 sequences, about 12% appearing once. The same sample was also used in a study of yellow fever vaccine responses in identical twins.

Sequenced: CD8+ T cells sorted from blood. These receptors were obtained from a woman younger than 30 in good health.

This clonotype was recorded a few times. The rearrangement uses TRBV3-1 and TRBJ1-1, with 8 bases that match TRBD1. The CDR3 runs 17 residues. Losses at the gene ends were 2 bases for V and 2 bases for J; bases not matched to a gene: 10. CDR1 is LGHDT, CDR2 YNNKEL, per germline (reference sequence). Here the CDR3 DNA reads TGTGCCAGCAGCCAACTTAACAGGGGGATTTTTAACACTGAAGCTTTCTTT. It codes for CASSQLNRGIFNTEAFF. Full variable domain (rest looked up from reference TRBV3-1 and TRBJ1-1): DTAVSQTPKYLVTQMGNDKSIKCEQNLGHDTMYWYKQDSKKFLKIMFSYNNKELIINETVPNRFSPKSPDKAHLNLHINSLELGDSAVYFCASSQLNRGIFNTEAFFGQGTRLTVV.

V and J are TRBV5-1 and TRBJ2-1, with 9 bases identical to TRBD1. Germline V gene sequence: CDR1 SGHRS, CDR2 YFSETQ. The V gene end was trimmed by 0 bases and the J gene end by 5 bases; junction bases not matched to a gene: 6. The CDR3 has 16 residues. Here the CDR3 DNA reads TGCGCCAGCAGCTTGGGTGTAGGACAGGGGCACAATGAGCAGTTCTTC. The encoded protein is CASSLGVGQGHNEQFF.

This chain joins TRBV4-1 and TRBJ2-2, with D hard to call. CDR1 and CDR2 (germline): MGHRA, YSYEKL. CDR3 size: 17 residues. Trimming pared 4 bases from V and 7 bases from J, leaving 22 bases between. The CDR3 here is CASSPQVADVFVGELFF. The CDR3 nucleotides are TGCGCCAGCAGCCCCCAGGTAGCAGATGTATTTGTCGGGGAGCTGTTTTTT.

This clonotype has only a few counts. The chain uses TRBV29-1 and TRBJ2-7, with 9 bases fitting TRBD1. CDR1 and CDR2 from the germline V gene are SQVTM and ANQGSEA. The CDR3 loop spans 13 amino acids. The junction had 9 bases not matched to a gene; V was cut back by 8 bases and J by 4 bases. CDR3 sequence (DNA): TGCAGCATCCGGACAGGGGAAGGGTACGAGCAGTACTTC. It specifies CSIRTGEGYEQYF.

The J gene is TRBJ2-1, the V gene TRBV7-8; TRBD2 might be the D (5 bases). CDR3 size: 17 residues. Per germline, CDR1 SGHVS and CDR2 FQNEAQ. Trimming stripped 5 bases from V and 1 base from J, with 18 bases between. The CDR3 DNA reads TGTGCCAGCAGCCAAGATAGCGCCCCGGTGTCCTACAATGAGCAGTTCTTC. This translates into CASSQDSAPVSYNEQFF. Full variable domain (outside the CDR3, taken from reference TRBV7-8 and TRBJ2-1): GAGVSQSPRYKVAKRGQDVALRCDPISGHVSLFWYQQALGQGPEFLTYFQNEAQLDKSGLPSDRFFAERPEGSVSTLKIQRTQQEDSAVYLCASSQDSAPVSYNEQFFGPGTRLTVL.

The chain uses TRBV5-1 and TRBJ2-2, with 7 bases identical to TRBD1. Trimming took 2 bases from V and 1 from J; bases not matched to a gene: 8. The germline V gene has CDR1 SGHRS and CDR2 YFSETQ. CDR3 length: 17 residues. Here the CDR3 reads CASSFWGTDLNTGELFF. CDR3 coding DNA: TGCGCCAGCAGCTTCTGGGGGACAGACCTGAACACCGGGGAGCTGTTTTTT.

This clonotype has only a few counts. This sequence joins TRBV28 and TRBJ2-2; D assignment may be TRBD1 or TRBD2 (6 bases each). CDR3 length: 15 amino acids. V was pared by 6 bases and J by 5 bases, with 16 bases between. Germline V lookup: CDR1 MDHEN, CDR2 SYDVKM. CDR3: CASRGRQAGTGELFF. In DNA form, the CDR3 reads TGTGCCAGCAGGGGACGACAGGCGGGAACCGGGGAGCTGTTTTTT.

This clonotype was found a few times. The J gene is TRBJ2-1, the V gene TRBV7-9; D might be TRBD1 (6 bases). This CDR3 is built from 14 residues. V dropped 0 bases and J dropped 8 bases, with 11 bases sitting between them. The germline gives CDR1 SEHNR, CDR2 FQNEAQ (reference sequence). The CDR3 spells CASSLAQGTDEQFF. Here the CDR3 DNA reads TGTGCCAGCAGCTTAGCTCAGGGGACCGATGAGCAGTTCTTC. The full variable domain, with the rest looked up from reference TRBV7-9 and TRBJ2-1, is DTGVSQNPRHKITKRGQNVTFRCDPISEHNRLYWYRQTLGQGPEFLTYFQNEAQLEKSRLLSDRFSAERPKGSFSTLEIQRTEQGDSAMYLCASSLAQGTDEQFFGPGTRLTVL.

This clonotype has just a few counts. V and J are TRBV28 and TRBJ2-7; 7 nucleotides match TRBD1. CDR3 size: 14 residues. V trimming: 6 bases; J trimming: 3 bases; junction bases outside the gene matches: 8. CDR1 MDHEN and CDR2 SYDVKM come from the germline V gene. The CDR3 region has the DNA TGTGCCAGCAGCCAGGCCGGGACAGTCTACGAGCAGTACTTC. Amino acids: CASSQAGTVYEQYF. Drawing the rest from reference TRBV28 and TRBJ2-7, the complete variable domain is DVKVTQSSRYLVKRTGEKVFLECVQDMDHENMFWYRQDPGLGLRLIYFSYDVKMKEKGDIPEGYSVSREKKERFSLILESASTNQTSMYLCASSQAGTVYEQYFGPGTRLTVT.

There are a few counts of this clonotype. The chain is built from TRBV4-1 and TRBJ1-5; no reliable D call. With 0 bases removed from V and 3 bases from J, the gap between germline ends came to 12 bases. CDR1 is MGHRA, CDR2 YSYEKL, per germline. The length of the CDR3 is 16 residues. DNA for the CDR3: TGCGCCAGCAGCCAAGAGGCACGTAATTTCAATCAGCCCCAGCATTTT. As protein: CASSQEARNFNQPQHF.

This clonotype was seen a handful of times. V is TRBV7-9 and J is TRBJ2-1; D is possibly TRBD1 or TRBD2 (5 bases each). The V gene's germline CDR1 is SEHNR and CDR2 FQNEAQ (reference sequence). There are 14 residues in the CDR3. V lost 3 bases and J lost 4, with 10 bases in between. The CDR3 nucleotides are TGTGCCAGCAGCTTTGGGACGTTTTACAATGAGCAGTTCTTC. Its protein product is CASSFGTFYNEQFF.

This clonotype was seen only a few times. The J gene is TRBJ2-1, the V gene TRBV12-3 or TRBV12-4, with 12 bases lining up with TRBD2. Losses at the gene ends were 5 bases for V and 8 bases for J; bases not matched to a gene: 10. The CDR3 runs 16 residues. CDR3 DNA: TGTGCCAGCAGTGGGGCGACTAGCGGGAGAGCATATGAGCAGTTCTTC. Translation gives CASSGATSGRAYEQFF.

The rearrangement links TRBV10-3 to TRBJ2-1, with 13 bases that match TRBD2. The CDR3 contains 16 residues. V trimming: 2 bases; J trimming: 9 bases; junction bases outside the gene matches: 7. The germline V gene encodes CDR1 ENHRY and CDR2 SYGVKD. This CDR3 reads CAISELGLAGYGEQFF. CDR3 DNA: TGTGCCATCAGTGAGCTGGGACTAGCGGGATATGGTGAGCAGTTCTTC.

The V and J genes are TRBV20-1 and TRBJ1-6, with 8 bases identical to TRBD1. V trimming: 6 bases; J trimming: 5 bases; junction bases outside the gene matches: 9. CDR1 is DFQATT, CDR2 SNEGSKA, per germline (reference sequence). The CDR3 is 15 residues long. The CDR3 sequence: CSALLGTGDNSPLHF. The CDR3 region has the DNA TGCAGTGCCCTACTAGGGACAGGAGATAATTCACCCCTCCACTTT.

The chain links TRBV12-5 to TRBJ2-1; 8 nucleotides line up with TRBD1. Germline V CDR1 and CDR2: LGHNT, FRNRAP. CDR3 length: 15 amino acids. After removal of 4 bases from V and 2 bases from J, the junction contained 4 bases not matched to a gene. The CDR3 here is CASGSGQGPYNEQFF. CDR3 DNA: TGTGCTAGTGGTTCCGGACAGGGCCCCTACAATGAGCAGTTCTTC. Complete variable domain (other parts from reference TRBV12-5 and TRBJ2-1): DARVTQTPRHKVTEMGQEVTMRCQPILGHNTVFWYRQTMMQGLELLAYFRNRAPLDDSGMPKDRFSAEMPDATLATLKIQPSEPRDSAVYFCASGSGQGPYNEQFFGPGTRLTVL.

This clonotype showed up just a few times. The chain recombines TRBV28 with TRBJ2-1, with D possibly being TRBD2 (8 bases). V lost 4 bases, J lost 8 bases, and 15 bases lay in between. The germline V gene encodes CDR1 MDHEN and CDR2 SYDVKM. The CDR3 covers 14 residues. CDR3 residues: CASSSDSGTDEQFF. The DNA for the CDR3 is TGTGCCAGCAGTTCTGATAGCGGGACAGATGAGCAGTTCTTC.

The chain uses TRBV25-1 and TRBJ2-7, with TRBD1 matching over 7 bases. CDR1 and CDR2 from the germline V gene are MGHDK and SYGVNS. The length of the CDR3 is 11 residues. CDR3 nucleotide sequence: TGTGCGATCGGGACAGTCTACGAGCAGTACTTC. Its translation: CAIGTVYEQYF.

This chain uses TRBV10-2 with TRBJ2-5; 11 nucleotides match TRBD2. This CDR3 is built from 16 residues. The V gene end was trimmed by 6 bases and the J gene end by 1 base; junction bases not matched to a gene: 7. Germline-derived CDR1 and CDR2 are WSHSY and SAAADI. Here the CDR3 reads CASSSLAGDIQETQYF. DNA of the CDR3: TGCGCCAGCAGCTCACTAGCGGGGGATATCCAAGAGACCCAGTACTTC.

This clonotype was seen repeatedly, ten times or more. The CDR3 DNA is TGTGCCAGCAGCCTTAAAGGGCCGTTAGAGACCCAGTACTTC. Translated: CASSLKGPLETQYF. The chain employs TRBV12-3 or TRBV12-4 and TRBJ2-5; D gene ambiguous. Between the trimmed V and J ends, which lost 6 bases and 4 bases, there was a span of 15 bases. The CDR3 has 14 residues.

This chain connects TRBV4-1 to TRBJ1-6; no reliable D call. The V gene lost 1 base and the J gene lost 3 bases, with 7 bases spanning the gap. Per the germline V gene, CDR1 is MGHRA and CDR2 is YSYEKL. The CDR3 runs 15 residues. The chain's CDR3 is CASSQGEYYNSPLHF. CDR3 bases: TGCGCCAGCAGCCAAGGGGAGTACTATAATTCACCCCTCCACTTT.

This clonotype has more than one count but fewer than ten. This chain uses TRBV4-1 with TRBJ2-7, with 9 nucleotides matching TRBD2. This CDR3 spans 15 amino acids. Germline V gene sequence: CDR1 MGHRA, CDR2 YSYEKL. Losses at the gene ends were 1 base for V and 2 bases for J; bases not matched to a gene: 3. CDR3 DNA sequence: TGCGCCAGCAGCCAAGCCGCTAGCGGGGCCTACGAGCAGTACGTC. Amino acids: CASSQAASGAYEQYV.

The chain couples TRBV10-2 to TRBJ1-2; D is possibly TRBD1 (6 bases). Germline V gene lookup returns CDR1 WSHSY and CDR2 SAAADI. With 6 bases removed from V and 6 bases from J, the gap between germline ends came to 14 bases. The CDR3 has 13 amino acids. The CDR3 reads CASSYRVMDGYTF. Here the CDR3 DNA reads TGCGCCAGCAGCTACAGGGTTATGGATGGCTACACCTTC.

There are a few counts of this clonotype. This chain connects TRBV28 to TRBJ2-7; 7 nucleotides agree with TRBD1. Trimming at V came to 4 bases and at J to 1 base, leaving 1 base not matched to a gene. CDR3 length equals 13 residues. The germline CDR1 and CDR2 sequences are MDHEN and SYDVKM. The CDR3 here is CASSYRGSYEQYV. The CDR3 DNA follows: TGTGCCAGCAGTTACAGGGGTTCCTACGAGCAGTACGTC.

A few counts support this clonotype. The chain carries TRBV3-1 and TRBJ2-2, with 11 bases fitting TRBD1. J gave up 3 bases and V 2 bases, and 5 bases lay outside the gene matches. The CDR3 sequence is 17 residues long. Germline V lookup: CDR1 LGHDT, CDR2 YNNKEL (reference sequence). Here the CDR3 reads CASSQWDRGADTGELFF. The CDR3, as DNA: TGTGCCAGCAGCCAATGGGACAGGGGGGCGGACACCGGGGAGCTGTTTTTT.

This clonotype has more than one count but fewer than ten. The chain couples TRBV19 to TRBJ1-5; D gene unclear. The CDR3 is 14 amino acids. The ends were cut back, 1 base at V and 5 bases at J, with 9 bases in the middle. Germline V gene sequence: CDR1 LNHDA, CDR2 SQIVND (reference sequence). The CDR3 nucleotides read TGTGCCAGTAGTATAGGTGTGGTCGATCAGCCCCAGCATTTT. Translating it yields CASSIGVVDQPQHF.

In this sample, this clonotype turned up many times. The V call is TRBV4-1, the J call TRBJ2-6, with D possibly matching TRBD1 (5 bases). Germline values: CDR1 MGHRA, CDR2 YSYEKL. Trimming removed 0 bases from V and 0 bases from J, with 12 bases in between. The CDR3 runs 18 residues. CDR3 bases: TGCGCCAGCAGCCAAGAGAGACAGTTCTACTCTGGGGCCAACGTCCTGACTTTC. Protein: CASSQERQFYSGANVLTF.

This clonotype was recorded a few times. V and J are TRBV12-5 and TRBJ2-7, with no clear D. Germline assignment: CDR1 LGHNT and CDR2 FRNRAP. V was trimmed by 5 bases and J by 7 bases, leaving 21 bases between them. This CDR3 has 15 amino acids. CDR3 coding DNA: TGTGCTAGTGGTCCCCTAGGAAGGGAAATTGGTGAGCAGTACGTC. Its translation: CASGPLGREIGEQYV.